A single sample is the source of the 18 T cell receptor beta chains below, sequenced in a study of T cells expressing NK-cell markers. Following a re-call of the 5' RACE reads, TCRdb has one entry per CDR3 protein and lacks DNA. Its table lists about 540,000 distinct CDR3 sequences. The sequenced material came from blood T cells: a sorted CD56 or NKG2C T cell subset, CD4+ or CD8+ T cells, or bulk PBMC T cells (not recorded which). The receptors originated from a young man in good health.

The chain carries TRBV29-1 and TRBJ2-5; TCRdb's assignment of TRBD2 cannot be checked, as there is no DNA. Germline V gives CDR1 SQVTM, CDR2 ANQGSEA. The CDR3 sequence is 15 residues long. CDR3 residues: CSVAGLAGVGETQYF.

The chain carries TRBV7-2 and TRBJ2-7; without DNA, the TCRdb call of TRBD1 cannot be checked. Germline-derived CDR1 and CDR2 are SGHTA and FQGNSA. CDR3 length: 16 residues. CDR3 sequence reads: CASSLVWTGGDDEQYF.

The chain joins TRBV20-1 to TRBJ2-1; the D call of TRBD1 rests on TCRdb alone, since no DNA is present to check it. The CDR3 runs to 15 residues. Germline CDR1 reads DFQATT; CDR2 reads SNEGSKA (reference sequence). The CDR3 protein is CSADLTGGAYNEQFF.

The chain carries TRBV18 and TRBJ2-2; the TCRdb call, TRBD1, lacks DNA for checking. The CDR3 totals 14 residues. Looked up from germline, CDR1 is KGHSH and CDR2 is LQKENI. The CDR3 spells CASSGSPVAGELFF.

V and J are TRBV19 and TRBJ2-1; there is no DNA to check the TCRdb D call of TRBD2. Germline-derived CDR1 and CDR2 are LNHDA and SQIVND (reference sequence). CDR3 length: 16 amino acids. Here the CDR3 reads CASSIKASQSYNEQFF.

The chain employs TRBV5-4 and TRBJ2-2. The CDR3 consists of 15 residues. Per germline, CDR1 SGHNT and CDR2 YYREEE (reference sequence). The CDR3 region is CASSVEKHGPGELFF. Together with reference TRBV5-4 and TRBJ2-2, the CDR3 gives the full variable domain: ETGVTQSPTHLIKTRGQQVTLRCSSQSGHNTVSWYQQALGQGPQFIFQYYREEENGRGNFPPRFSGLQFPNYSSELNVNALELDDSALYLCASSVEKHGPGELFFGEGSRLTVL.

The chain uses TRBV28 and TRBJ2-1; TCRdb names TRBD1, which stays unverified in the absence of DNA. This CDR3 contains 13 residues. Germline V lookup: CDR1 MDHEN, CDR2 SYDVKM. CDR3 sequence: CASSRQGTNEQFF.

This sequence joins TRBV4-2 and TRBJ2-1; TCRdb reports TRBD2, a call that lacks DNA to check it against. CDR1 LGHNA and CDR2 YNFKEQ come from the germline V gene. The CDR3 loop spans 19 amino acids. The CDR3 is CASSPSSGLGPISYNEQFF.

The rearrangement links TRBV12-3 or TRBV12-4 to TRBJ1-6. The CDR3 has 15 residues. The CDR3 here is CASSFSRPPNSPLHF.

The chain is built from TRBV5-6 and TRBJ2-1; TCRdb returns TRBD2, unconfirmable since there is no DNA. The CDR3 runs 17 residues. The V gene's germline CDR1 is SGHDT and CDR2 YYEEEE. The CDR3 is CASSLGSRSGTYNEQFF.

The rearrangement links TRBV5-4 to TRBJ2-7; as DNA is missing, the TRBD2 call by TCRdb cannot be tested. Germline V lookup: CDR1 SGHNT, CDR2 YYREEE (reference sequence). CDR3 length equals 14 residues. The CDR3 here is CASSPEREGYEQYF.

The gene calls are TRBV7-2 and TRBJ2-1. CDR1 is SGHTA, CDR2 FQGNSA, per germline. The CDR3 totals 15 residues. This CDR3 reads CASSLEVVRHNEQFF. The variable domain in full, with the rest retrieved from reference TRBV7-2 and TRBJ2-1, is GAGVSQSPSNKVTEKGKDVELRCDPISGHTALYWYRQSLGQGLEFLIYFQGNSAPDKSGLPSDRFSAERTGGSVSTLTIQRTQQEDSAVYLCASSLEVVRHNEQFFGPGTRLTVL.

V is TRBV12-3 or TRBV12-4 and J is TRBJ2-1; TCRdb designates TRBD2, a call that cannot be tested without DNA. The CDR3 length is 15 residues. CDR3 region: CASSLDSVAGRSEFF.

The chain uses TRBV5-4 and TRBJ2-1; the TCRdb D gene call, TRBD2, has no DNA to confirm it. The CDR3 has 13 residues. CDR1 is SGHNT, CDR2 YYREEE, per germline (reference sequence). The CDR3 reads CASSLEGPSEQFF.

The chain has TRBV12-5 and TRBJ1-2; TCRdb picks TRBD1, but there is no DNA to check that call. Germline CDR1 and CDR2: LGHNT and FRNRAP. The CDR3 extends over 15 amino acids. The CDR3 protein is CASGPGTGGNYGYTF. Full variable domain (remainder filled in from reference TRBV12-5 and TRBJ1-2): DARVTQTPRHKVTEMGQEVTMRCQPILGHNTVFWYRQTMMQGLELLAYFRNRAPLDDSGMPKDRFSAEMPDATLATLKIQPSEPRDSAVYFCASGPGTGGNYGYTFGSGTRLTVV.

This chain joins TRBV11-3 and TRBJ2-3; TCRdb's D gene call, TRBD2, goes unchecked for lack of DNA. CDR3 length equals 16 residues. Germline V gene data show CDR1 as SGHNT and CDR2 as YENEEA. The CDR3 protein is CASSPRREASEDTQYF. Full variable domain (missing parts from reference TRBV11-3 and TRBJ2-3): EAGVVQSPRYKIIEKKQPVAFWCNPISGHNTLYWYLQNLGQGPELLIRYENEEAVDDSQLPKDRFSAERLKGVDSTLKIQPAELGDSAVYLCASSPRREASEDTQYFGPGTRLTVL.

This chain uses TRBV5-1 with TRBJ2-3. Germline loops: CDR1 SGHRS, CDR2 YFSETQ. The CDR3 extends over 11 amino acids. The chain's CDR3 is CASGSADTQYF.

V and J are TRBV27 and TRBJ2-5; TCRdb lists TRBD1, though no DNA is available to test this call. Germline CDR1 is MNHEY and CDR2 is SMNVEV (reference sequence). The CDR3 loop spans 15 amino acids. The CDR3 loop is CASGRGQGAYETQYF.